Sequencing of this TCR beta chain was carried out in a study of T cells in Graves' hyperthyroidism and ophthalmopathy. V dropped 4 bases and J dropped 12 bases, with 10 bases sitting between them. CDR1 and CDR2 (germline): SQVTM, ANQGSEA. The CDR3 sequence is 10 residues long. Amplification of TCR beta CDR3 regions used RNA as the template. RT-PCR in the first round (using the HTBI primer set) targeted the TCR CDR3. Using its own MiXCR run on the multiplex PCR reads, TCRdb lists one record per CDR3 protein. The table shows a few hundred thousand distinct CDR3 sequences, with about 16% occurring only once. Patients affected by ophthalmopathy presented a Clinical Activity Score of at least 3, a NOSPECS grade of at least 4, and disease duration below 3 months.

V usage is TRBV29-1 and J usage is TRBJ2-1; D gene unclear. The material sequenced was blood. The sequence was obtained from a woman aged 55-75 years with Graves' ophthalmopathy. The CDR3 region is CSVVEPGQFF. Written as DNA, the CDR3 is TGCAGCGTTGTGGAGCCGGGGCAGTTCTTC.